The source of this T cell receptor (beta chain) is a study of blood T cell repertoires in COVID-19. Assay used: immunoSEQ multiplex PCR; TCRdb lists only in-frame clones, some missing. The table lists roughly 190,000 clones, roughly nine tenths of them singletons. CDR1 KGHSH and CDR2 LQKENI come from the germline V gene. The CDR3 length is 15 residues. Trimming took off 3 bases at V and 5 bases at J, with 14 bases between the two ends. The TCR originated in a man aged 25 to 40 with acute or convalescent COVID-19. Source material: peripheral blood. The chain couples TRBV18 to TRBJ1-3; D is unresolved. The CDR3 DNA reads TGTGCCAGCTCACCTCCGACTACAACCAGAAACACCATATATTTT. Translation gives CASSPPTTTRNTIYF. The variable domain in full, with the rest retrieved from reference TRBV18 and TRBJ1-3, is NAGVMQNPRHLVRRRGQEARLRCSPMKGHSHVYWYRQLPEEGLKFMVYLQKENIIDESGMPKERFSAEFPKEGPSILRIQQVVRGDSAAYFCASSPPTTTRNTIYFGEGSWLTVV.